Listed below are T cell receptor beta chains from one sample, sequenced in a study of blood T cell repertoires in COVID-19. Sequenced by immunoSEQ multiplex PCR; TCRdb stores in-frame clones only, minus some. There are some 210,000 clones in the sample; 84% occur only once, and around 5.5% lies in the top ten. Sequenced input: peripheral blood. The receptor set was obtained from a woman in her 70s with active or convalescent COVID-19. CDR3s include the opening cysteine and the closing phenylalanine or tryptophan. A D gene is named only where the DNA matches it firmly. A row's size may be missing; if present it is once, few, many or a size class.

D gene | J gene | V gene | clone size | CDR3 DNA | CDR3 protein
. | TRBJ2-1 | TRBV27 | few | TGTGCCAGCACCTCCCGGGACATCGGATTCAATGAGCAGTTCTTC | CASTSRDIGFNEQFF
. | TRBJ2-2 | TRBV19 | . | TGTGCCAGTAGTTTCAAGACAGGAGCGAACACCGGGGAGCTGTTTTTT | CASSFKTGANTGELFF
TRBD2 | TRBJ2-3 | TRBV9 | . | TGTGCCAGCAGCGTAGTAACAGCGGGGACAGATACGCAGTATTTT | CASSVVTAGTDTQYF
. | TRBJ2-1 | TRBV5-1 | few | TGCGCCAGCAGCTTGGTACCTCCCGGGAGCTCCTACAATGAGCAGTTCTTC | CASSLVPPGSSYNEQFF
. | TRBJ2-5 | TRBV12-3/TRBV12-4 | . | TGTGCCAGCAGACCACAGGGTGGGGAGACCCAGTACTTC | CASRPQGGETQYF
. | TRBJ2-7 | TRBV28 | . | TGTGCCACCCAGGCACGCTCCTACGAGCAGTACTTC | CATQARSYEQYF
TRBD1 | TRBJ1-3 | TRBV28 | . | TGTGCCAGCAGTTACCGATTTGGGGGACAGGGCTCTGGAAACACCATATATTTT | CASSYRFGGQGSGNTIYF
TRBD2 | TRBJ2-1 | TRBV2 | . | TGTGCCAGCGGCCTCCTAGCGGCTTCCTACAATGAGCAGTTCTTC | CASGLLAASYNEQFF
TRBD2 | TRBJ2-7 | TRBV5-4 | . | TGTGCCAGCAGCCTTCCGGGACTAGCGGACGAGCAGTACTTC | CASSLPGLADEQYF
. | TRBJ1-1 | TRBV7-9 | . | TGTGCCAGCGGGTTTGGCGGGGGAAACACTGAAGCTTTCTTT | CASGFGGGNTEAFF
TRBD1 | TRBJ2-1 | TRBV9 | . | TGTGCCAGCAGCGTAACAGGGGGCTTCTACAATGAGCAGTTCTTC | CASSVTGGFYNEQFF
. | TRBJ2-1 | TRBV12-2 | . | TGTGCAAGTCGCTTCCACGGGACAGTCGGAATTTATGAGCAGTTCTTC | CASRFHGTVGIYEQFF
TRBD2 | TRBJ2-3 | TRBV29-1 | . | TGCAGCGTGGACGGGACGAGCGGGAGTCACACAGATACGCAGTATTTT | CSVDGTSGSHTDTQYF
. | TRBJ1-1 | TRBV28 | . | TGTGCCAGCAGGCAACAAGGGGACACTGAAGCTTTCTTT | CASRQQGDTEAFF